Following are 22 T cell receptor beta chains from one sample sequenced in a study of human T cells and chemical hapten exposure. The sample's time point: patch test 2, 6 weeks after DPC sensitization. As to treatment: therapeutic diphenylcyclopropenone sensitization with weekly scalp DPC. TCRdb called the RACE reads again in MiXCR, with one record for every CDR3 protein. Altogether roughly 140,000 distinct CDR3 sequences are present, around 11% being singletons, with the ten largest covering about 1.3%. Material: whole blood, obtained in connection with sensitization to the hapten diphenylcyclopropenone (DPC). These receptors were collected from a woman aged 45-60 years with alopecia areata. Some clones in this sample may be carry-over from other donors' samples.

This rearrangement joins TRBV28 to TRBJ2-4; a weak D match, TRBD1 (6 bases). Germline lookup yields CDR1 MDHEN and CDR2 SYDVKM. There are 12 residues in the CDR3. Trimming left V 2 bases short and J 14 bases short, with 13 bases between. The CDR3 region has the DNA TGTGCCAGCAGTTTAGTCGGTACAGGGAAGTACTTC. Protein product: CASSLVGTGKYF.

Only a few counts were recorded for this clonotype. The rearrangement links TRBV24-1 to TRBJ2-2, with 9 bases matching TRBD2. Germline-derived CDR1 and CDR2 are KGHDR and SFDVKD. With 0 bases clipped from V and 5 bases from J, the junction kept 6 bases outside the gene matches. CDR3 length: 17 amino acids. The CDR3 DNA reads as TGTGCCACCAGTGATTTGCCCCTAGCGGGGATTACCGGGGAGCTGTTTTTT. It yields the protein CATSDLPLAGITGELFF.

This clonotype was seen repeatedly, ten times or more. The rearrangement joins TRBV7-8 to TRBJ1-3, with D hard to call. The V gene lost 5 bases and the J gene lost 0 bases, with 17 bases spanning the gap. CDR3 size: 17 residues. Germline lookup yields CDR1 SGHVS and CDR2 FQNEAQ. CDR3 in amino acids: CASSLSNPTISGNTIYF. DNA for the CDR3: TGTGCCAGCAGCCTATCAAACCCAACGATCTCTGGAAACACCATATATTTT.

A few counts support this clonotype. This rearrangement joins TRBV29-1 to TRBJ1-1; a weak D match, TRBD1 (6 bases). V shed 2 bases and J shed 6 bases, with 7 bases lying between them. CDR3 length: 11 amino acids. Per the germline V gene, CDR1 is SQVTM and CDR2 is ANQGSEA. CDR3 DNA: TGCAGCGTTGAACGGGGGCCTGAAGCTTTCTTT. This encodes CSVERGPEAFF.

The table lists this clonotype with many counts. This chain links TRBV29-1 with TRBJ2-5, with D possibly called TRBD1 or TRBD2 (6 bases each). Germline V gene sequence: CDR1 SQVTM, CDR2 ANQGSEA. This CDR3 contains 13 residues. The CDR3 region has the DNA TGCAGTCTCTCGGACGGAGGGGGAGAGACCCAGTACTTC. Amino acid sequence: CSLSDGGGETQYF.

This clonotype was seen at least ten times. This chain links TRBV12-3 or TRBV12-4 with TRBJ2-7; 9 bases match TRBD1. Trimming took 1 base from V and 3 from J; bases not matched to a gene: 1. The CDR3 runs 14 residues. CDR3 coding DNA: TGTGCCAGCAGTTTAGGGGGACAGGGCTACGAGCAGTACTTC. This translates into CASSLGGQGYEQYF.

This clonotype turned up a few times. The chain combines TRBV7-3 with TRBJ2-3; 9 bases are shared with TRBD1. Per the germline V gene, CDR1 is SGHTA and CDR2 is FQGTGA. This CDR3 region has 15 residues. Trimming took 5 bases from V and 5 from J; bases not matched to a gene: 8. The CDR3: CASSLQGAAIDTQYF. DNA for the CDR3: TGTGCCAGCAGCCTACAGGGGGCGGCGATAGATACGCAGTATTTT.

In its sample, this clonotype was seen a few times. The CDR3 protein is CATMGQQETQYF. The DNA of the CDR3 is TGTGCCACCATGGGACAGCAAGAGACCCAGTACTTC. This chain links TRBV24-1 with TRBJ2-5; 7 nucleotides match TRBD1. CDR3 size: 12 residues. The J segment lost 2 bases and the V segment lost 8 bases, leaving 1 base of the junction unmatched. Per germline, CDR1 KGHDR and CDR2 SFDVKD.

This clonotype was seen many times. The chain recombines TRBV7-8 with TRBJ2-1; 7 bases are shared with TRBD1. The trim removed 0 bases at V and 1 base at J, leaving 6 bases unmatched. CDR3 length equals 17 residues. Germline V CDR1 and CDR2: SGHVS, FQNEAQ. CDR3 DNA: TGTGCCAGCAGCTTAGCGCAGTTACAGGGGTCCTACAATGAGCAGTTCTTC. Its translation is CASSLAQLQGSYNEQFF.

This clonotype came up a few times. The V call is TRBV7-9, the J call TRBJ2-1, with TRBD1 matching over 7 bases. The CDR3 spans 15 residues. J was trimmed by 0 bases and V by 5 bases; bases with no gene match: 4. CDR1 SEHNR and CDR2 FQNEAQ come from the germline V gene (reference sequence). The CDR3 nucleotides are TGTGCCAGCAGCACATCAGGGGGCTCCTACAATGAGCAGTTCTTC. The encoded protein is CASSTSGGSYNEQFF.

The chain uses TRBV5-1 and TRBJ2-1, with 8 bases aligning to TRBD2. The CDR3 is 15 residues long. J was trimmed by 4 bases and V by 7 bases; bases with no gene match: 10. Germline V lookup: CDR1 SGHRS, CDR2 YFSETQ. The CDR3 sequence: CASRGGRQSYNEQFF. CDR3 DNA: TGCGCCAGCCGCGGGGGGAGGCAATCGTACAATGAGCAGTTCTTC.

The chain is built from TRBV20-1 and TRBJ1-1; D is uncertain. The CDR3 runs to 11 residues. Trimming took 3 bases from V and 7 from J, leaving 9 bases between them. Germline lookup yields CDR1 DFQATT and CDR2 SNEGSKA (reference sequence). Written as DNA, the CDR3 is TGCAGTGCTAGGCTCGGGGATGAAGCTTTCTTT. Encoded protein: CSARLGDEAFF.

This clonotype has more than one count but fewer than ten. The genes are TRBV5-1 and TRBJ2-5; 9 bases agree with TRBD2. J was trimmed by 4 bases and V by 3 bases; bases with no gene match: 1. The CDR3 has 13 residues. The germline gives CDR1 SGHRS, CDR2 YFSETQ. The CDR3 DNA reads as TGCGCCAGCAGCTGGACTAGCGCAGAGACCCAGTACTTC. Its translation is CASSWTSAETQYF.

This clonotype was picked up a small number of times. V and J are TRBV18 and TRBJ1-1, with D unresolved. CDR3 length equals 14 residues. V gave up 6 bases and J gave up 1 base, with 12 bases separating them. Germline V CDR1 and CDR2: KGHSH, LQKENI. The CDR3: CASSLRVTNTEAFF. For the CDR3, the DNA is TGTGCCAGCTCCCTGAGAGTGACGAACACTGAAGCTTTCTTT.

The chain employs TRBV20-1 and TRBJ2-1; 10 bases fit TRBD2. V was pared by 6 bases and J by 7 bases, with 15 bases of the junction left unmatched. Per germline, CDR1 DFQATT and CDR2 SNEGSKA (reference sequence). This CDR3 region has 16 residues. The CDR3 sequence: CSAERSGRALGNEQFF. CDR3 coding DNA: TGCAGTGCCGAGAGGAGCGGGAGGGCGCTTGGGAATGAGCAGTTCTTC.

V usage is TRBV12-3 or TRBV12-4 and J usage is TRBJ2-2; 9 nucleotides agree with TRBD1. The CDR3 spans 14 residues. The ends lost 5 bases at V and 5 bases at J; junction bases unmatched: 3. The CDR3 loop reads CASSTGGGTGELFF. For the CDR3, the DNA is TGTGCCAGCAGTACAGGGGGCGGTACCGGGGAGCTGTTTTTT.

This clonotype was observed a few times. This sequence joins TRBV12-3 or TRBV12-4 and TRBJ1-1, with D unclear. V lost 4 bases, J lost 5 bases, and 11 bases lay in between. The CDR3 loop spans 13 amino acids. CDR3 sequence: CASSWRSGTEAFF. The CDR3 DNA reads TGTGCCAGCAGTTGGCGGTCGGGGACTGAAGCTTTCTTT.

This clonotype was seen more than once but under ten times. The chain couples TRBV6-5 to TRBJ2-1; 12 bases line up with TRBD2. The CDR3 has 14 amino acids. From germline, CDR1 is MNHEY and CDR2 SVGAGI. The ends lost 6 bases at V and 6 bases at J; junction bases unmatched: 3. CDR3 region: CASRTGLAGNEQFF. The CDR3 DNA follows: TGTGCCAGCAGGACGGGACTAGCGGGCAATGAGCAGTTCTTC.

This clonotype was counted many times. This chain links TRBV18 with TRBJ1-5, with 7 bases that match TRBD1. CDR3 length: 14 residues. The V and J ends lost 4 bases and 3 bases, in that order; junction bases with no gene match: 3. Germline CDR1 is KGHSH and CDR2 is LQKENI. CDR3 loop: CASSLQGFNQPQHF. The CDR3 DNA reads as TGTGCCAGCTCACTACAGGGGTTCAATCAGCCCCAGCATTTT.

This clonotype was counted at least ten times. The chain employs TRBV12-3 or TRBV12-4 and TRBJ2-3, with D possibly TRBD2 on 6 matching bases. Trimming shortened V by 5 bases and J by 4 bases, and 13 bases separated the two germline ends. The CDR3 is 14 amino acids. CDR3 sequence (DNA): TGTGCCAGCAGTCCGGGGGTTCTCCCAGATACGCAGTATTTT. It specifies CASSPGVLPDTQYF.

The rearrangement uses TRBV12-3 or TRBV12-4 and TRBJ1-2, with 9 bases fitting TRBD1. CDR3 length: 15 amino acids. V lost 5 bases, J lost 3 bases, and 7 bases stayed unmatched. The CDR3 DNA reads as TGTGCCAGCAGTAACCCGGGACAGGGCTACTATGGCTACACCTTC. The encoded protein is CASSNPGQGYYGYTF.

This sequence joins TRBV3-1 and TRBJ2-7; D ambiguous. V shed 2 bases and J shed 5 bases, with 7 bases lying between them. The CDR3 contains 12 residues. From germline, CDR1 is LGHDT and CDR2 YNNKEL (reference sequence). CDR3 protein: CASSQRFNEQYF. The CDR3 coding sequence is TGTGCCAGCAGCCAACGCTTTAACGAGCAGTACTTC.